These T cell receptor beta chains were read from a single sample in a study of Ad26.COV2.S vaccination and SARS-CoV-2 variants. Profiled with immunoSEQ multiplex PCR; TCRdb holds only in-frame clones, not every one. There are roughly 380,000 clones in the sample; roughly 81% occur only once, and 3.3% lies in the top ten. The specimen was peripheral blood, collected in a trial of Ad26.COV2.S vaccine versus placebo. Receptors were obtained from a person between 18 and 65 years old who received the Ad26.COV2.S COVID-19 vaccine or a placebo. Each CDR3 is given with its conserved first and last residue. A D gene is named only where the DNA matches it firmly. A clone size is listed for some rows: how often the clone was seen (once, few, many), or a class if it is expanded.

V: TRBV6-2/TRBV6-3; J: TRBJ2-1; size: NA; D: TRBD1; DNA: TGTGCCAGCAGTTACCTTGGACAGGGAGGCTACAATGAGCAGTTCTTC; CDR3: CASSYLGQGGYNEQFF
V: TRBV6-5; J: TRBJ2-7; size: NA; D: NA; DNA: TGTGCCAGCACCGTCCCAGGTGGCGGCGAGCAGTACTTC; CDR3: CASTVPGGGEQYF
V: TRBV6-5; J: TRBJ2-5; size: NA; D: NA; DNA: TGTGCCTGTTCCTGGGACTCGGGCGAGACCCAGTACTTC; CDR3: CACSWDSGETQYF
V: TRBV6-5; J: TRBJ1-4; size: NA; D: NA; DNA: TGTGCCAGCAGGGACCCCGACGTGGGAAAACTGTTTTTT; CDR3: CASRDPDVGKLFF
V: TRBV5-5; J: TRBJ1-6; size: NA; D: TRBD1; DNA: TGTGCCAGCAGCTTGATGAGACAGGGGGCCTATTCACCCCTCCACTTT; CDR3: CASSLMRQGAYSPLHF
V: TRBV9; J: TRBJ2-5; size: NA; D: TRBD1; DNA: TGTGCCAGCAGCGTAAGGGGGCAGAGCCAAGAGACCCAGTACTTC; CDR3: CASSVRGQSQETQYF
V: TRBV11-2; J: TRBJ1-6; size: NA; D: NA; DNA: TGTGCCAGCAGCTTAGATTTGGCCTCTAGGCCCCTCCACTTT; CDR3: CASSLDLASRPLHF
V: TRBV29-1; J: TRBJ1-2; size: NA; D: NA; DNA: TGCAGCGTCTTCGACCCGTATCGCTACACCTTC; CDR3: CSVFDPYRYTF
V: TRBV9; J: TRBJ1-1; size: NA; D: NA; DNA: TGTGCCAGCAGCGTAGCGGGTACACTGAAAACTTTCTTT; CDR3: CASSVAGTLKTFF
V: TRBV4-1; J: TRBJ2-7; size: NA; D: NA; DNA: TGCGCCAGCAGCCCCCGGGGCCTCTACGAGCAGTACTTC; CDR3: CASSPRGLYEQYF
V: TRBV6-1; J: TRBJ2-1; size: NA; D: NA; DNA: TGTGCCAGCAGTGAGAGAGGACGGGAAAATGAGCAGTTCTTC; CDR3: CASSERGRENEQFF
V: TRBV9; J: TRBJ2-3; size: NA; D: TRBD2; DNA: TGTGCCAGCAGCGTGGGAGGGACTAAAAGCACAGATACGCAGTATTTT; CDR3: CASSVGGTKSTDTQYF
V: TRBV30; J: TRBJ1-2; size: NA; D: NA; DNA: TGTGCCTGGAGTGCTTATACGCGTAAGGGCCTTGGCGATGGCTACACCTTC; CDR3: CAWSAYTRKGLGDGYTF
V: TRBV4-3; J: TRBJ1-4; size: NA; D: NA; DNA: TGCGCCAGCAGCCAAGAAGCGGCAGCCCGTAATGAAAAACTGTTTTTT; CDR3: CASSQEAAARNEKLFF
V: TRBV2; J: TRBJ1-5; size: NA; D: NA; DNA: TGTGCCGGGACGACAGGTGCCGGCGAGCAGCCCCAGCATTTT; CDR3: CAGTTGAGEQPQHF
V: TRBV6-2/TRBV6-3; J: TRBJ2-1; size: NA; D: NA; DNA: TGTGCCAGCAGTTATCGAGAGAATGGTGAGCAGTTCTTC; CDR3: CASSYRENGEQFF
V: TRBV5-1; J: TRBJ2-5; size: NA; D: TRBD1; DNA: TGCGCCAGCAGCTTGTTATCTTATAGCCGGGACAGGGCAGAGACCCAGTACTTC; CDR3: CASSLLSYSRDRAETQYF
V: TRBV7-2; J: TRBJ2-7; size: NA; D: NA; DNA: TGTGCCAGCAGCCCTACATGGGTTCAAGGCTACGAGCAGTACTTC; CDR3: CASSPTWVQGYEQYF
V: TRBV12-3/TRBV12-4; J: TRBJ1-1; size: NA; D: NA; DNA: TGTGCCAGCAGACGGAACACTGAAGCTTTCTTT; CDR3: CASRRNTEAFF
V: TRBV5-1; J: TRBJ2-7; size: once; D: NA; DNA: TGCGCCAGCAGCTTGGACGGAACCTACGAGCAGTACTTC; CDR3: CASSLDGTYEQYF
V: TRBV6-5; J: TRBJ2-7; size: NA; D: NA; DNA: TGTGCCAGCAGTTATCCAGACTTAGGCGACTACGAGCAGTACTTC; CDR3: CASSYPDLGDYEQYF
V: TRBV10-2; J: TRBJ2-3; size: NA; D: NA; DNA: TGCGCCAGCACTGGGGGGGGGCGCTCAGATACGCAGTATTTT; CDR3: CASTGGGRSDTQYF
V: TRBV6-2/TRBV6-3; J: TRBJ2-5; size: NA; D: TRBD2; DNA: TGTGCCAGCAGTTACTCGCTAGCGGCTCAAGAGACCCAGTACTTC; CDR3: CASSYSLAAQETQYF
V: TRBV7-9; J: TRBJ1-4; size: NA; D: NA; DNA: TGTGCCAGCAGCTTAGCGCGAACAGGACGAAATGAAAAACTGTTTTTT; CDR3: CASSLARTGRNEKLFF
V: TRBV7-2; J: TRBJ1-4; size: NA; D: NA; DNA: TGTGCCAGCAGCCTAGGATGGGGGACCTCTGAAAAACTGTTTTTT; CDR3: CASSLGWGTSEKLFF
V: TRBV5-1; J: TRBJ1-5; size: NA; D: NA; DNA: TGCGCCAGCAGCTTGGAGGGGTATCAGCCCCAGCATTTT; CDR3: CASSLEGYQPQHF
V: TRBV7-9; J: TRBJ1-6; size: once; D: TRBD1; DNA: TGTGCCAGCAGCTCACAGGGGACACCCCTCCACTTT; CDR3: CASSSQGTPLHF
V: TRBV2; J: TRBJ2-1; size: NA; D: NA; DNA: TGTGCCAGCAGTGAAGTTGTGCAGGATCCCTACAATGAGCAGTTCTTC; CDR3: CASSEVVQDPYNEQFF
V: TRBV7-2; J: TRBJ2-7; size: few; D: NA; DNA: TGTGCCAGCAGCCTGAGCCGGGACACGATCTCCTACGAGCAGTACTTC; CDR3: CASSLSRDTISYEQYF